The 14 T cell receptor beta chains presented below share a single source sample, sequenced in a study of T cell responses to AZD1222 COVID-19 vaccine. Repertoires were generated with immunoSEQ multiplex PCR, while TCRdb's copy carries only in-frame clones and drops some. The sample lists 120,000 or so clones, 80% to 90% occurring once. Sequencing used peripheral blood, obtained 28 days after the second AZD1222 dose. Receptors were obtained from an adult who received the AZD1222 COVID-19 vaccine.

This clone has just one count. This sequence joins TRBV19 and TRBJ2-1; 7 bases match TRBD2. CDR3 length: 17 residues. Germline values: CDR1 LNHDA, CDR2 SQIVND (reference sequence). The ends lost 4 bases at V and 7 bases at J; junction bases unmatched: 16. DNA for the CDR3: TGTGCCAGTAGTAATAGCCCCACCAAACTAGCGCGGAATGAGCAGTTCTTC. It codes for CASSNSPTKLARNEQFF.

This clone turned up a few times. The chain links TRBV7-9 to TRBJ1-1; possibly TRBD1 for D (5 bases). Germline CDR1 and CDR2: SEHNR and FQNEAQ (reference sequence). V lost 2 bases to trimming and J lost 4 bases, with 11 bases between them. The CDR3 is 14 residues long. The CDR3 loop reads CASSLQGRFTEAFF. The CDR3 DNA reads as TGTGCCAGCAGCTTACAGGGAAGGTTCACTGAAGCTTTCTTT.

This clone has only a few counts. The gene calls are TRBV5-1 and TRBJ1-3; 8 bases map to TRBD1. This CDR3 has 16 amino acids. The ends lost 0 bases at V and 1 base at J; junction bases unmatched: 3. The germline gives CDR1 SGHRS, CDR2 YFSETQ. CDR3 bases: TGCGCCAGCAGCTTGGGGGACAGGCTGTCTGGAAACACCATATATTTT. Its protein is CASSLGDRLSGNTIYF.

V usage is TRBV6-6 and J usage is TRBJ1-1; TRBD1 might be the D (5 bases). This CDR3 contains 11 residues. Trimming pared 8 bases from V and 7 bases from J, leaving 11 bases between. The germline gives CDR1 MNHNY, CDR2 SVGAGI (reference sequence). The CDR3 loop is CASRRQLEAFF. The CDR3 DNA is TGTGCCAGCCGCCGACAGCTTGAAGCTTTCTTT.

This chain uses TRBV2 with TRBJ1-1, with unresolved D. Between the trimmed V and J ends, which lost 4 bases and 2 bases, there was a span of 8 bases. The CDR3 extends over 13 amino acids. The germline V gene encodes CDR1 SNHLY and CDR2 FYNNEI. The CDR3 DNA is TGTGCCAGCAGTGTTCTGGAAAACACTGAAGCTTTCTTT. The encoded protein is CASSVLENTEAFF.

This chain uses TRBV10-2 with TRBJ2-2; the D is unclear. The CDR3 has 13 amino acids. V was trimmed by 8 bases and J by 4 bases, leaving 11 bases between them. The V gene's germline CDR1 is WSHSY and CDR2 SAAADI. DNA of the CDR3: TGCGCCAGCTGTCTACTACCCACCGGGGAGCTGTTTTTT. Protein sequence: CASCLLPTGELFF.

The count of this clone is one. The chain employs TRBV7-9 and TRBJ1-1; possibly TRBD1 for D (6 bases). Per germline, CDR1 SEHNR and CDR2 FQNEAQ (reference sequence). V shed 2 bases and J shed 8 bases, with 21 bases lying between them. The CDR3 is made up of 16 amino acids. The CDR3 region is CASSLQAGGRTIEAFF. The CDR3 region has the DNA TGTGCCAGCAGCTTACAGGCCGGGGGCAGAACAATAGAAGCTTTCTTT.

The rearrangement links TRBV2 to TRBJ2-7, with D tentatively TRBD1 or TRBD2 (5 bases each). V lost 2 bases and J lost 5, with 13 bases in between. Germline V gene data show CDR1 as SNHLY and CDR2 as FYNNEI. This CDR3 has 14 residues. CDR3 loop: CASSEMGVRHEQYF. The CDR3 DNA reads TGTGCCAGCAGTGAAATGGGGGTCCGCCACGAGCAGTACTTC.

V and J are TRBV12-3 or TRBV12-4 and TRBJ1-3; unclear D gene. The length of the CDR3 is 12 residues. V was clipped by 7 bases and J by 3 bases, with 7 bases between them. The CDR3 reads CASTHRGNTIYF. CDR3 nucleotides: TGTGCCAGCACACACCGTGGAAACACCATATATTTT.

The chain links TRBV3-1 (or the pseudogene TRBV3-2) to TRBJ1-2, with a weak D call TRBD1 (6 bases). CDR3 length equals 11 residues. With 6 bases removed from V and 8 bases from J, the gap between germline ends came to 10 bases. Germline CDR1 reads LGHDT; CDR2 reads YNNKEL (reference sequence). CDR3 amino acids: CASRGARGYTF. The CDR3 nucleotides read TGTGCCAGCAGGGGGGCACGGGGCTACACCTTC.

This chain uses TRBV6-5 with TRBJ2-1; TRBD1 matches at 9 bases. CDR1 is MNHEY, CDR2 SVGAGI, per germline. The J segment lost 8 bases and the V segment lost 5 bases, leaving 7 bases of the junction unmatched. This CDR3 has 14 amino acids. CDR3 residues: CASSPRDREHEQFF. The DNA of the CDR3 is TGTGCCAGCAGTCCGCGGGACAGGGAGCATGAGCAGTTCTTC.

This sequence joins TRBV2 and TRBJ1-3, with unresolved D. CDR1 and CDR2 (germline): SNHLY, FYNNEI. Trimming left V 7 bases short and J 9 bases short, with 19 bases between. The CDR3 sequence is 14 residues long. CDR3 DNA sequence: TGTGCCAGCAATAACTTCGGGGAGAAGAGCACCATATATTTT. It translates to CASNNFGEKSTIYF.

The CDR3 spells CASSPTRGYRQPQHF. The CDR3 DNA sequence: TGTGCCAGCAGCCCAACCAGAGGTTATCGCCAGCCCCAGCATTTT. The rearrangement links TRBV7-2 to TRBJ1-5; no clear D gene. Germline CDR1 is SGHTA and CDR2 is FQGNSA. Trimming cost V 5 bases and J 7 bases, with 18 bases left between them. CDR3 length equals 15 residues.

The V and J genes are TRBV28 and TRBJ2-5; TRBD1 agrees at 8 bases. CDR1 MDHEN and CDR2 SYDVKM come from the germline V gene. With V trimmed by 7 bases and J by 3 bases, 7 bases remained unmatched. There are 14 residues in the CDR3. CDR3 in amino acids: CASKTSDREETQYF. The CDR3 coding sequence is TGTGCCAGCAAGACGTCGGACAGGGAAGAGACCCAGTACTTC.